This is a list of T cell receptor beta chains from one sample in a study of T cell responses to AZD1222 COVID-19 vaccine. The assay was immunoSEQ multiplex PCR, and TCRdb's table has in-frame clones only and misses some. Among around 180,000 clones listed, around 90% were seen once. Here the sequenced sample was peripheral blood, taken on day 0 of AZD1222 vaccination. Receptors originate from an adult in good health. Both conserved end residues are part of each CDR3. D genes are given only for firm matches. Part of the rows lack a size; the others show once, few, many or a class for expanded clones.

CDR3 DNA | CDR3 protein | clone size | J gene | D gene | V gene
TGTGCCAGCAGCTTTCGGGGGAGCCCAGATACGCAGTATTTT | CASSFRGSPDTQYF | once | TRBJ2-3 | - | TRBV7-3
TGTGCCAGCAGCGCACATCCCAGACAGGGAGCGAACACTGAAGCTTTCTTT | CASSAHPRQGANTEAFF | - | TRBJ1-1 | TRBD1 | TRBV9
TGTGCCAGCAGTTACCAGGGTGGACGCTCCTACGAGCAGTACTTC | CASSYQGGRSYEQYF | - | TRBJ2-7 | - | TRBV6-5
TGTGCCAGCAGTCCCCCGGGACAGTATCCGTATGGCTACACCTTC | CASSPPGQYPYGYTF | - | TRBJ1-2 | TRBD1 | TRBV28
TGCAGTGCTAGAGCCGAGGGAGGCTACACCTTC | CSARAEGGYTF | once | TRBJ1-2 | - | TRBV20-1
TGTGCCAGCAGCTTAACCCAATACAACACCGGGGAGCTGTTTTTT | CASSLTQYNTGELFF | - | TRBJ2-2 | - | TRBV7-3
TGTGCCAGCAAACCGAGGGAAGGGAACAATCAGCCCCAGCATTTT | CASKPREGNNQPQHF | - | TRBJ1-5 | - | TRBV2
TGTGCCAGCAGCTTAACCTTTTGGGATCGCAGCTTC | CASSLTFWDRSF | - | TRBJ1-2 | - | TRBV7-9
TGCGCCAGCAGCTTGGTACAGGGGGCCACTAATGAAAAACTGTTTTTT | CASSLVQGATNEKLFF | - | TRBJ1-4 | TRBD1 | TRBV5-1
TGTGCCAGCAGTCCCCCATTGTGGACAGGGGTGAAGGGGGAGACCCAGTACTTC | CASSPPLWTGVKGETQYF | once | TRBJ2-5 | TRBD1 | TRBV28
TGTGCCAGCAGTTGGGACTCGGGAAACATTCAGTACTTC | CASSWDSGNIQYF | - | TRBJ2-4 | - | TRBV6-5
TGTGCCAGCAGCCTTGGGCGGGGCGACACTTACTCTGGAAACACCATATATTTT | CASSLGRGDTYSGNTIYF | - | TRBJ1-3 | - | TRBV7-6
TGTGCCAGCAGCTTAATTGGAAACACCATATATTTT | CASSLIGNTIYF | once | TRBJ1-3 | - | TRBV11-2
TGTGCCAGTAGGAGGGACGGCGACTATGGCTACACCTTC | CASRRDGDYGYTF | - | TRBJ1-2 | - | TRBV6-5
TGTGCCATCAGTGGGCAGGCGGGCGAAAAACTGTTTTTT | CAISGQAGEKLFF | - | TRBJ1-4 | - | TRBV10-3
TGTGCCAGCGGGGGGGGAGTAAACAATCAGCCCCAGCATTTT | CASGGGVNNQPQHF | - | TRBJ1-5 | - | TRBV27
TGTGCCAGCAGTCCGCAGACAGGGAGGGCCACTGAAGCTTTCTTT | CASSPQTGRATEAFF | - | TRBJ1-1 | TRBD1 | TRBV28
TGTGCCAGCAGTTTGGGGCATATGAACACTGAAGCTTTCTTT | CASSLGHMNTEAFF | once | TRBJ1-1 | - | TRBV28
TGTGCCAGCAGTTTTGGACAGGGTGTCTATGGCTACACCTTC | CASSFGQGVYGYTF | - | TRBJ1-2 | TRBD1 | TRBV28
TGTGCCAGCTCATCGACTAGTGCGAACTCCTACGAGCAGTACTTC | CASSSTSANSYEQYF | few | TRBJ2-7 | - | TRBV18
TGTGCCAGCAGCCAAAACAGGGGAGGGCCCGAAAAACTGTTTTTT | CASSQNRGGPEKLFF | - | TRBJ1-4 | TRBD1 | TRBV14
TGTGCCAGCAGCCCGACACCTCGACTAGCGGGAGTTTTTCATGAGCAGTTCTTC | CASSPTPRLAGVFHEQFF | - | TRBJ2-1 | TRBD2 | TRBV3-1/TRBV3-2
TGTGCCAGCAGCTTAGGCCGGACTAGGGGCGATGAGCAGTTCTTC | CASSLGRTRGDEQFF | - | TRBJ2-1 | TRBD2 | TRBV11-2
TGTGCCAGCAGCTTAGTCTTGAATTCCCTCACAGATACGCAGTATTTT | CASSLVLNSLTDTQYF | - | TRBJ2-3 | - | TRBV7-9
TGCGCCAGCAGCCAAAGGGGGACTAGCGGGAGTAGGGATGAGCAGTTCTTC | CASSQRGTSGSRDEQFF | - | TRBJ2-1 | TRBD2 | TRBV4-3
TGTGCCAGCGGGCCCCGGTTGGGTCGAGGCTACACCTTC | CASGPRLGRGYTF | once | TRBJ1-2 | - | TRBV28
TGTGCCAGCAGCTTAGCGCGGGGGACCAATATCAACGAGCAGTACTTC | CASSLARGTNINEQYF | - | TRBJ2-7 | TRBD2 | TRBV7-2
TGTGCCAGCAGGACTCCGGGACAGGGGGCGTTAGACGAGCAGTACTTC | CASRTPGQGALDEQYF | few | TRBJ2-7 | TRBD1 | TRBV28
TGTGCCATCAGGGGCGGGACAGGGGTAGCGGATGGCTACACCTTC | CAIRGGTGVADGYTF | - | TRBJ1-2 | TRBD1 | TRBV10-3
TGTGCCTGGAAAAGGGGGCGGGAAAACACCGGGGAGCTGTTTTTT | CAWKRGRENTGELFF | - | TRBJ2-2 | - | TRBV30
TGTGCCAGCAGCTCACAGGGTAACACTGAAGCTTTCTTT | CASSSQGNTEAFF | - | TRBJ1-1 | - | TRBV7-3
TGCGCCAGCAGTGTCGGTTACCAAGAGACCCAGTACTTC | CASSVGYQETQYF | - | TRBJ2-5 | - | TRBV10-1
TGTGCCAGCAGCTTAGCGCAGGGATTACAAGAGACCCAGTACTTC | CASSLAQGLQETQYF | - | TRBJ2-5 | - | TRBV7-6
TGTGCCAGCAGGCCGTATGGGGGTAAGGATTACTATGGCTACACCTTC | CASRPYGGKDYYGYTF | - | TRBJ1-2 | - | TRBV28
TGTGCCAGCACCGCGCAGGGAACCCCCTCTGGGGCCAACGTCCTGACTTTC | CASTAQGTPSGANVLTF | - | TRBJ2-6 | - | TRBV28
TGTGCCAGCAGCCAAGATCTTAATCAGCCCCAGCATTTT | CASSQDLNQPQHF | - | TRBJ1-5 | - | TRBV4-2
TGTGCCAGCTCACCACCAGGGGCCGAGAACACCGGGGAGCTGTTTTTT | CASSPPGAENTGELFF | - | TRBJ2-2 | - | TRBV18
TGTGCCAGCAAGGGGGATACCTACGAGCAGTACTTC | CASKGDTYEQYF | - | TRBJ2-7 | - | TRBV27
TGTGCCAGCAGTGCCACCGGGACTAGCGGATACAATGAGCAGTTCTTC | CASSATGTSGYNEQFF | - | TRBJ2-1 | TRBD2 | TRBV6-1
TGTGCCAGCAGCCAATCGGACGGTCCCAAAACTGAAGCTTTCTTT | CASSQSDGPKTEAFF | - | TRBJ1-1 | - | TRBV4-2